Detailed here is one TCR beta chain. Its specificity is unknown. The sample comes from a study of OX40 agonist ivuxolimab in advanced cancers. Germline CDR1 SGHRS, CDR2 YFSETQ. The germline V and J ends were trimmed by 5 bases and 6 bases, with 20 bases remaining between them. This CDR3 is built from 16 residues. General study findings and limits: There were, on average, more expanded clones in CD8+ T cells than in CD4+. Low levels of normalized T-cell clonal expansion also appeared in some nonresponders. Circulating CD4+ and CD8+ T cells showed clonal expansion by week 6 at 0.1 to 3.0 mg/kg.

Data came from immunoSEQ multiplex PCR; TCRdb stores just in-frame clones and leaves some out. Of over 50,000 clones in the sample, under 90% were seen once. This TCR derives from an adult with an advanced solid tumor such as melanoma, head and neck, liver or kidney cancer. The chain recombines TRBV5-1 with TRBJ1-4, with D possibly TRBD1 on 6 matching bases. The specimen was CD4+ or CD8+ T cells sorted from blood, collected in a trial of the OX40 agonist ivuxolimab. The CDR3 DNA follows: TGCGCCAGCAGTAGGGGGACGGGCACGGGGTATGAAAAACTGTTTTTT. Translated, it gives CASSRGTGTGYEKLFF.